A single sample is the source of the 10 T cell receptor beta chains below, sequenced in a study of blood T cell repertoires in COVID-19 (TCRdb year 2020). Libraries were made using the immunoSEQ multiplex PCR assay. The immuneACCESS repertoire file appears here via TCRdb, limited to in-frame rearrangements. These files lack a portion of the clones; in checked studies, under half of the deficit traces to unresolved V genes, and the cause of the others is not known. For this sample there are 30,000 to 40,000 clones; about two thirds appear just once. Together, the top ten hold roughly a tenth of the sample. The sample consisted of peripheral blood. These receptors came from a man aged 70-80 years with COVID-19, enrolled during active disease.

The rearrangement joins TRBV7-3 to TRBJ1-2; tentative D call: TRBD1 (6 bases). Germline V gives CDR1 SGHTA, CDR2 FQGTGA. The length of the CDR3 is 14 residues. The germline V and J ends were trimmed by 3 bases and 4 bases, with 12 bases remaining between them. CDR3 in DNA: TGTGCCAGCAGCTTCCCCGACAGGAGCTATGGCTACACCTTC. Its protein is CASSFPDRSYGYTF.

CDR3 in DNA: TGTGCCAGCAGCTTCCAGGGCAGGGGCTCGACGAACACCATATATTTT. Translation: CASSFQGRGSTNTIYF. The gene calls are TRBV5-5 and TRBJ1-3, with a possible D match to TRBD1 (6 bases). V lost 2 bases and J lost 7, with 19 bases in between. Germline V lookup: CDR1 SGHKS, CDR2 YYEKEE (reference sequence). The CDR3 totals 16 residues.

Written as DNA, the CDR3 is TGTGCCAGCAGTTTTGCGGGAGCGGGCTACGAGCAGTACTTC. It is translated as CASSFAGAGYEQYF. The rearrangement uses TRBV28 and TRBJ2-7; 7 positions match TRBD2. V was pared by 3 bases and J by 3 bases, with 5 bases of the junction left unmatched. CDR1 and CDR2 (germline): MDHEN, SYDVKM. The CDR3 runs to 14 residues.

In this sample, this clone is large (0.1 to 1%). This rearrangement joins TRBV7-9 to TRBJ1-3; tentatively, D is TRBD1 (6 bases). The CDR3 loop spans 17 amino acids. Germline lookup yields CDR1 SEHNR and CDR2 FQNEAQ (reference sequence). Trimming left V 4 bases short and J 4 bases short, with 20 bases between. The DNA of the CDR3 is TGTGCCAGCAGCTCGCCCCAGGACAGCTTGTCAGGAAACACCATATATTTT. It translates to CASSSPQDSLSGNTIYF.

This chain links TRBV7-2 with TRBJ2-7; 9 nucleotides match TRBD1. V dropped 6 bases and J dropped 3; count of bases not matched to a gene: 12. CDR1 is SGHTA and CDR2 is FQGNSA in the germline V gene. CDR3 length: 16 residues. The CDR3 protein is CASRKTDDRGYYEQYF. The CDR3 DNA sequence: TGTGCCAGCAGGAAAACGGACGACAGGGGGTACTACGAGCAGTACTTC.

V is TRBV7-3 and J is TRBJ1-1, with 12 positions matching TRBD1. V dropped 5 bases and J dropped 4; count of bases not matched to a gene: 5. Germline CDR1 and CDR2: SGHTA and FQGTGA. This CDR3 has 15 amino acids. This chain's CDR3 is CASSRGQGARTEAFF. The CDR3, as DNA: TGTGCCAGCAGCCGGGGACAGGGGGCTCGCACTGAAGCTTTCTTT.

The chain carries TRBV29-1 and TRBJ2-1, with 15 bases fitting TRBD2. CDR1 is SQVTM, CDR2 ANQGSEA, per germline. The CDR3 contains 16 residues. The trim removed 6 bases at V and 0 bases at J, leaving 3 bases unmatched. The CDR3 sequence: CSVGTSGGISYNEQFF. In DNA form, the CDR3 reads TGCAGCGTAGGGACTAGCGGGGGGATCTCCTACAATGAGCAGTTCTTC.

On this clone: Mismatch with germline at one junction end may stem from a read error. The chain employs TRBV3-1 (or the pseudogene TRBV3-2) and TRBJ2-1, with D tentatively TRBD2 (5 bases). The CDR3 consists of 14 residues. CDR1 and CDR2 (germline): LGHDT, YNNKEL (reference sequence). The CDR3, as DNA: TGTGCCAGCACCCAAGGGAGCTCCTACAATGAGCAGTTCTTC. It specifies CASTQGSSYNEQFF.

The chain employs TRBV28 and TRBJ1-6, with D perhaps TRBD1 (6 bases). The germline V gene has CDR1 MDHEN and CDR2 SYDVKM. V lost 10 bases to trimming and J lost 0 bases, with 10 bases between them. The CDR3 sequence is 14 residues long. DNA of the CDR3: TGTGCCACCACAGGGAGCTCCTATAATTCACCCCTCCACTTT. Its translation: CATTGSSYNSPLHF.

The V gene is TRBV28, the J gene TRBJ1-1, with 7 bases aligning to TRBD1. CDR3 length: 13 residues. The V and J ends lost 3 bases and 11 bases, in that order; junction bases with no gene match: 9. Germline CDR1 MDHEN, CDR2 SYDVKM. CDR3 nucleotides: TGTGCCAGCAGTTTCGCAGGGGGAATGGAGGCTTTCTTT. Protein product: CASSFAGGMEAFF.